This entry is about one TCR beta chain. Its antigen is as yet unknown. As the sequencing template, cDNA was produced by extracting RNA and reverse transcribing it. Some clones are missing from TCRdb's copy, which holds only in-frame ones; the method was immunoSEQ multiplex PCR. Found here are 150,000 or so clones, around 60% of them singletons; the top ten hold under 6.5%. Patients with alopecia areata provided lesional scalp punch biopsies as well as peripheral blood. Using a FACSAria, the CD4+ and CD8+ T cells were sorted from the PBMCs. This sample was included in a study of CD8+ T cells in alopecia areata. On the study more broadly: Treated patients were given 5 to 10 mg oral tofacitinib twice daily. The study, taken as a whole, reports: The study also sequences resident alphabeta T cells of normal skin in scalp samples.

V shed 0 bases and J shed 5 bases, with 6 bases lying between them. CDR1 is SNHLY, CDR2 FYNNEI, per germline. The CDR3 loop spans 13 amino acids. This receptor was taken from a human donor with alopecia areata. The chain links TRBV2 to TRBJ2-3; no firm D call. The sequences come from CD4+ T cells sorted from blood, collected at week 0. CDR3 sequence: CASSEALEDTQYF. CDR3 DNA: TGTGCCAGCAGTGAAGCGCTTGAAGATACGCAGTATTTT.